This record covers a single T cell receptor (beta chain). It lacks a known antigen. As the CDR3 is not closed by the conserved phenylalanine or tryptophan, this likely results from a read error. The DNA is omitted, as the CDR3 cannot be located on it reliably, and the CDR3 follows TCRdb's listing. This sample was included in a study of T-cell memory formation after mild COVID-19 (TCRdb year 2021). Looking at the study overall: TCR sequence clusters from the two donors were found to be largely donor specific. In a couple of donors, T-cell clones that expanded and contracted after mild COVID-19 were tracked by sequencing TCRalpha and TCRbeta repertoires over time. Two young, previously healthy adult volunteers, one female and one male, were included in the cohort.

Study-wide conclusions, independent of this receptor: Whether the second-wave clones peaking on day 37 were SARS-CoV-2 specific was not confirmed. The study included only two mild cases, and larger cohorts that include severe cases with pre-infection samples were judged to be necessary. Some responding clones were found in pre-infection memory, which suggests that pre-existing cross-reactive memory T cells took part in the SARS-CoV-2 response. Contracting CD4+ clones turned up mainly in the CM and EM memory subsets, whereas EMRA was where CD8+ clones were enriched. From day 15 to 85, contracting clones showed balanced CD4/CD8 phenotypes, whereas a second wave of clones that expanded from day 15 to 37 leaned towards CD4+.

PBMCs were isolated by Ficoll-Paque density gradient centrifugation. The sequencer listed for this sample is Illumina NovaSeq 6000. TCRalpha and TCRbeta cDNA libraries were built by 5'RACE with constant-segment primers, adding sample barcodes and unique molecular identifiers. Trizol reagent was used to extract RNA from every sample. Amplification of the libraries took two PCR steps, and the second step added a second sample barcode plus Illumina TruSeq adapters. Sequencing of libraries was performed on an Illumina NovaSeq with 2 x 150 bp paired-end reads. From the authors' description of their analysis: Demultiplexing of reads and collapsing into UMI-guided consensus sequences were performed with migec v1.2.7. With mixcr v2.1.11, UMI consensuses were aligned to TRA and TRB V and J templates and assembled into clonotypes. A clonotype was counted as expanded or contracted only when both edgeR and NoisET called the clonotype significant, with the noise models trained on biological replicates. For edgeR calls, the thresholds were a false discovery rate-adjusted p below 0.01 and a log2 fold-change of 1. As an exploratory analysis of dynamics, max-normalized trajectories of the 1000 most abundant clonotypes were examined by PCA with hierarchical clustering. Separately sequenced CD4+ and CD8+ repertoires were used to assign a CD4 or CD8 phenotype to each responding clone. TCRdb handled the public reads itself, with Q25 trimming in fastp and clone calling in MiXCR, and kept productive beta chains. Every distinct CDR3 protein forms one entry, paired with its most common genes and DNA. For this entry, the V and J calls and clone size follow TCRdb and not the study's own pipeline. The sample includes 540,000 or so distinct CDR3 sequences, with around 20% observed a single time. The ten biggest clones cover around 13% of the sample.

The CDR3 region is 12 residues in length, termini included. Sequencing was carried out using PBMCs or a T cell subset sorted from them (not recorded which). The V gene is TRBV12-3 or TRBV12-4 and the J gene is TRBJ1-2; TRBD1, the table's D call, was not compared with the DNA. The clonotype comes from an adult woman who had mild COVID-19 (a few samples of this study predate the infection). The sample titles of this study are shuffled in the database, so cell type and time point are left out; the donor was told from shared clones. CDR3 loop: CASSLPSRTAEV.